This T cell receptor beta chain was found in a study of T-cell memory formation after mild COVID-19. Notes on the study in general: Largely, contracting CD4+ clones fell within CM and EM, and contracting CD8+ clones within EMRA. Detection of some responders pre-infection suggested pre-existing cross-reactive memory T cells participated. The authors did not confirm SARS-CoV-2 specificity of second-wave clones peaking day 37. CD4/CD8 balance characterized clones contracting day 15 to 85, and CD4+ skew characterized later expanders.

Points on this clonotype: The antigen is not known.

Germline V lookup: CDR1 SGHVS, CDR2 FQNEAQ. Trimming stripped 0 bases from V and 9 bases from J, with 7 bases between. The CDR3 is 12 amino acids. MiXCR was run by TCRdb on the 5' RACE reads, yielding one entry per CDR3 protein. The sample records some 260,000 distinct CDR3 sequences, roughly 15% being singletons. This clonotype was sampled from a man aged 18 to 30 who had mild COVID-19 (a few samples of this study predate the infection). Cell type and time point are not known. The specimen sequenced was PBMCs or a T cell subset sorted from them (not recorded which). The chain carries TRBV7-8 and TRBJ2-3, with D hard to call. The CDR3 bases are TGTGCCAGCAGCTTAGCGCACTACACGCAGTATTTT. Its protein product is CASSLAHYTQYF. The full variable domain, with the rest looked up from reference TRBV7-8 and TRBJ2-3, is GAGVSQSPRYKVAKRGQDVALRCDPISGHVSLFWYQQALGQGPEFLTYFQNEAQLDKSGLPSDRFFAERPEGSVSTLKIQRTQQEDSAVYLCASSLAHYTQYFGPGTRLTVL.